The entry below describes one TCR beta chain. CDR1 and CDR2 from the germline V gene are MNHEY and SMNVEV (reference sequence). The CDR3 is made up of 13 amino acids. The V gene lost 3 bases and the J gene lost 2 bases, with 7 bases spanning the gap. These data come from a study of blood T cell repertoires in COVID-19. Study overall: From T cells, B-cell-depleted T cells, or PBMCs came the material, which was cDNA or gDNA.

In the original workflow: Researchers report that nucleated cell counts were estimated from reference gene primer amplification. Data came from immunoSEQ multiplex PCR; TCRdb stores just in-frame clones and leaves some out. D and trimming come from the DNA, and the V and J calls and clone size come from that table. The sample yields 250,000 to 400,000 clones, approximately 87% seen once. The rearrangement uses TRBV27 and TRBJ1-2; D is unresolved. The receptor comes from a young woman with COVID-19, enrolled during active disease. Sequences were obtained from peripheral blood. CDR3: CASSFTGNYGYTF. CDR3 sequence (DNA): TGTGCCAGCAGTTTTACCGGGAACTATGGCTACACCTTC.